This is a list of T cell receptor beta chains from one sample in a study of metastatic and nonmetastatic thyroid tumors. TCRdb re-called the PCR reads with MiXCR. The profile covers about 92,000 clones, with about 15% appearing a single time and 3.6% taken by the ten largest. Sequencing was carried out using blood. These receptors were taken from a female donor with papillary thyroid cancer or a benign thyroid nodule (not recorded which). Some clones in this sample may be carry-over from other donors' samples. CDR3s include the opening cysteine and the closing phenylalanine or tryptophan. A D gene is named only where the DNA matches it firmly. Clone size is stated in some rows and not others, as once, few, many or a class when expanded.

cdr3_length j_call clone_size v_call d_call cdr3_aa cdr3_nt
16 TRBJ2-5 many TRBV18 - CASSLPPPGQGGTQYF TGTGCCAGCTCACTCCCCCCCCCTGGCCAGGGAGGGACCCAGTACTTC
13 TRBJ2-2 many TRBV5-1 - CASRYANTGELFF TGCGCCAGCAGGTACGCGAACACCGGGGAGCTGTTTTTT
11 TRBJ2-7 many TRBV4-1 - CASSQAGRQYF TGCGCCAGCAGCCAAGCGGGGAGGCAGTACTTC
12 TRBJ2-7 many TRBV30 - CAWSQTRIEQYF TGTGCCTGGAGTCAGACTCGAATCGAGCAGTACTTC
15 TRBJ2-7 few TRBV6-1 - CARVKGGKNPYEQYF TGTGCCAGAGTGAAGGGCGGGAAGAATCCGTACGAGCAGTACTTC
16 TRBJ2-4 - TRBV18 - CASSPQKIVAKNIQYF TGTGCCAGCTCACCCCAGAAAATAGTGGCCAAAAACATTCAGTACTTC
15 TRBJ2-2 many TRBV7-2 - CASSRQYRNTGELFF TGTGCCAGCAGCAGACAGTATAGGAACACCGGGGAGCTGTTTTTT
15 TRBJ2-1 many TRBV5-1 TRBD2 CASSLGLAGVNEQFF TGCGCCAGCAGCCTCGGACTAGCGGGGGTTAATGAGCAGTTCTTC
14 TRBJ2-1 - TRBV7-8 TRBD2 CASSTGGGRGKQFF TGTGCCAGCAGCACTGGGGGCGGGAGGGGAAAGCAGTTCTTC
13 TRBJ2-3 many TRBV6-2/TRBV6-3 - CASTTASRDTQYF TGTGCCAGCACCACCGCTAGCCGTGATACGCAGTATTTT
17 TRBJ2-5 many TRBV19 - CASSMEGRRGQRETQYF TGTGCCAGTAGTATGGAGGGCCGGAGGGGCCAGAGGGAGACCCAGTACTTC
15 TRBJ2-2 few TRBV5-1 - CASSLEASNTGELFF TGCGCCAGCAGCTTGGAGGCTAGCAACACCGGAGAGCTGTTTTTT
12 TRBJ1-2 many TRBV6-1 - CASVDGVFGYTF TGTGCCAGCGTCGACGGAGTCTTTGGCTACACCTTC
17 TRBJ1-6 many TRBV6-6 TRBD1 CASSYSAQGSYNSPLHF TGTGCCAGCAGTTACTCCGCACAGGGGTCCTATAATTCACCCCTCCACTTT
12 TRBJ1-2 many TRBV18 TRBD1 CASSPRQGGYTF TGTGCCAGCTCGCCCCGACAGGGGGGCTACACCTTC
17 TRBJ2-5 many TRBV24-1 - CATSDNLGAGSQETQYF TGTGCCACCAGTGATAATCTTGGGGCAGGGAGTCAAGAGACCCAGTACTTC
14 TRBJ2-7 few TRBV19 - CASSIEDSSYEQYF TGTGCCAGTAGTATAGAGGACAGCTCCTACGAGCAGTACTTC
11 TRBJ2-7 many TRBV7-9 - CASSLEGRPYF TGTGCCAGCAGCTTAGAGGGCAGGCCGTACTTC
15 TRBJ2-1 many TRBV10-2 - CASSETAGYYNEQFF TGCGCCAGCAGTGAAACAGCGGGCTATTACAATGAGCAGTTCTTC
18 TRBJ1-5 - TRBV18 - CASSRWAPTADSNQPQHF TGTGCCAGCTCACGATGGGCCCCGACGGCCGATAGCAATCAGCCCCAGCATTTT
16 TRBJ1-1 many TRBV15 - CATSRWRGAQGTEAFF TGTGCCACCAGCAGGTGGCGGGGGGCGCAAGGCACTGAAGCTTTCTTT
14 TRBJ1-6 many TRBV20-1 - CSARAVHYNSPLHF TGCAGTGCTAGAGCGGTTCACTATAATTCACCCCTCCACTTT
16 TRBJ1-5 - TRBV6-2/TRBV6-3 - CASISRTGHGGEPQHF TGTGCCAGCATTTCACGCACCGGTCACGGCGGCGAGCCCCAGCATTTT
15 TRBJ1-1 many TRBV4-2 TRBD1 CASSLNRGRGTEAFF TGTGCCAGCAGCCTCAACAGGGGGCGCGGTACTGAAGCTTTCTTT
16 TRBJ2-1 few TRBV4-2 - CASSPDRRLSYNEQFF TGTGCCAGCAGCCCGGACCGGCGGCTCTCCTACAATGAGCAGTTCTTC
17 TRBJ2-1 many TRBV10-3 TRBD2 CAISATSGRRSYNEQFF TGTGCCATCAGCGCCACTAGCGGAAGGCGCTCCTACAATGAGCAGTTCTTC
15 TRBJ1-1 many TRBV19 - CASILTEGLNTEAFF TGTGCCAGTATTTTGACAGAGGGATTGAACACTGAAGCTTTCTTT
14 TRBJ2-5 - TRBV14 - CANSRYDSQETQYF TGTGCCAACAGCCGATATGACAGTCAAGAGACCCAGTACTTC
13 TRBJ2-5 many TRBV20-1 - CSAAPGGRETQYF TGCAGTGCCGCCCCGGGGGGCCGGGAGACCCAGTACTTC
16 TRBJ1-5 - TRBV20-1 - CSAIEAGGGGNQPQHF TGCAGTGCCATAGAGGCCGGCGGGGGGGGCAATCAGCCCCAGCATTTT
17 TRBJ2-1 - TRBV27 - CASSLFDGPSSYNDQLF TGTGCCAGCAGTTTATTTGACGGACCGAGCTCCTACAATGATCAGCTCTTC
15 TRBJ2-7 many TRBV7-6 - CASSLVERSPYEQYF TGTGCCAGCAGCTTAGTTGAGAGGTCCCCCTACGAGCAGTACTTC
15 TRBJ1-4 medium-sized TRBV6-1 - CASRHPLGYVEKLFF TGTGCCAGCAGGCACCCTTTAGGGTACGTTGAAAAACTGTTTTTT
14 TRBJ1-1 many TRBV20-1 - CSARHPGSNTEAFF TGCAGTGCTAGACACCCCGGCAGTAACACTGAAGCTTTCTTT
16 TRBJ1-2 - TRBV11-3 - CASSSEGVGGDYGYTF TGTGCCAGCAGCTCGGAGGGCGTCGGGGGAGATTATGGCTACACCTTC
13 TRBJ2-2 - TRBV7-9 - CSLPDTGTGDLFF TGTTCCTTACCAGATACAGGGACCGGGGATCTGTTTTTT
15 TRBJ2-5 - TRBV20-1 TRBD1 CSAARQGAFRETQYF TGCAGTGCGGCAAGACAGGGGGCCTTCCGAGAGACCCAGTACTTC
14 TRBJ1-2 many TRBV7-3 - CASSPGTSDYGYTF TGTGCCAGCAGCCCCGGGACTTCTGATTATGGCTACACCTTC
13 TRBJ1-3 few TRBV10-3 - CAITRGSVNTIYF TGTGCCATCACTAGGGGCTCTGTAAACACCATATATTTT
16 TRBJ1-2 - TRBV30 - CACSVILATRGNGYTF TGTGCCTGTAGTGTAATCTTGGCGACTCGAGGGAATGGCTACACCTTC
14 TRBJ2-7 - TRBV5-6 - CASSLTGISYDQYF TGTGCCAGCAGCCTGACAGGTATCTCCTACGATCAGTACTTC
18 TRBJ2-1 many TRBV6-2/TRBV6-3 TRBD1 CASSLSPPGQGSWDEQFF TGTGCCAGCAGCTTATCACCCCCGGGACAGGGATCTTGGGATGAGCAGTTCTTC
12 TRBJ2-3 many TRBV9 TRBD2 CASSVGAGGQYF TGTGCCAGCAGCGTAGGAGCGGGGGGCCAGTATTTT
13 TRBJ2-1 many TRBV6-4 - CASSEGSYNEQFF TGTGCCAGCAGTGAGGGCTCTTACAATGAGCAGTTCTTC
14 TRBJ1-2 many TRBV28 TRBD1 CASRPGQGNYGYTF TGTGCCAGCCGCCCGGGACAGGGCAACTATGGCTACACCTTC
16 TRBJ2-3 - TRBV11-2 TRBD2 CASSKGLAVSTDTQYF TGTGCCAGCAGCAAGGGACTAGCAGTAAGCACAGATACGCAGTATTTT
15 TRBJ1-2 many TRBV19 - CASSTRQATNYGYTF TGTGCCAGTAGTACCCGACAGGCTACTAACTATGGCTACACCTTC
15 TRBJ1-6 - TRBV4-3 - CASSPLGGSNSPLHF TGCGCCAGCAGCCCCCTAGGTGGAAGCAATTCACCCCTCCACTTT
18 TRBJ1-3 - TRBV11-2 - CASSLELAGVLSGNTIYF TGTGCCAGCAGCTTAGAGCTAGCGGGGGTGCTCTCTGGAAACACCATATATTTT
16 TRBJ1-1 many TRBV19 - CASSTWPGQPNTEAFF TGTGCCAGTAGTACATGGCCGGGACAACCGAACACTGAAGCTTTCTTT
12 TRBJ1-1 many TRBV20-1 - CSARGGSAEAFF TGCAGTGCTAGAGGTGGGAGCGCTGAAGCTTTCTTT
13 TRBJ1-4 - TRBV6-2/TRBV6-3 TRBD1 CASLDRRNEKLFF TGTGCCTCCCTGGACAGGCGTAATGAAAAACTGTTTTTT
16 TRBJ2-3 few TRBV7-3 TRBD1 CASSPGQGVWTDTQYF TGTGCCAGCAGCCCGGGACAGGGGGTTTGGACAGATACGCAGTATTTT
11 TRBJ1-6 few TRBV2 - CASRSNSPPHF TGTGCCAGCAGGTCCAATTCACCCCCACACTTT
14 TRBJ1-2 many TRBV20-1 - CSARPHSTNYGYTF TGCAGTGCTAGGCCCCACAGTACTAACTATGGCTACACCTTC